These 21 T cell receptor beta chains share one sample of origin, sequenced in a study of cytomegalovirus exposure and HLA in healthy donors. The primer mix had 60 Vbeta and 13 Jbeta primers. The assay was immunoSEQ multiplex PCR, and TCRdb's table has in-frame clones only and misses some. The profile covers about 140,000 clones, with approximately 86% appearing a single time and around 0.54% taken by the ten largest. Specimen: PBMCs. All receptors derive from a woman aged 40-49 years in good health and CMV-seronegative.

The chain joins TRBV7-8 to TRBJ1-5; D is unclear. The CDR3 totals 14 residues. In germline, CDR1 is SGHVS, CDR2 FQNEAQ. Trimming shortened V by 8 bases and J by 6 bases, and 17 bases separated the two germline ends. The CDR3 is CASAGQVSGQPQHF. DNA for the CDR3: TGTGCCAGCGCCGGGCAGGTGAGCGGTCAGCCCCAGCATTTT.

V and J are TRBV5-1 and TRBJ2-3, with D perhaps matching TRBD2 (6 bases). V was clipped by 1 base and J by 6 bases, with 12 bases between them. The CDR3 loop spans 14 amino acids. Germline CDR1 SGHRS, CDR2 YFSETQ. The CDR3 sequence: CASSLIGSGDTQYF. CDR3 bases: TGCGCCAGCAGCTTGATTGGTAGCGGTGATACGCAGTATTTT.

This chain joins TRBV9 and TRBJ2-7; 10 positions agree with TRBD2. V was pared by 0 bases and J by 5 bases, with 2 bases of the junction left unmatched. Germline loops: CDR1 SGDLS, CDR2 YYNGEE. This CDR3 has 14 amino acids. The CDR3 is CASSVVAGGDEQYF. The CDR3 region has the DNA TGTGCCAGCAGCGTAGTAGCGGGAGGAGACGAGCAGTACTTC. The complete variable domain, with remaining parts taken from reference TRBV9 and TRBJ2-7, reads DSGVTQTPKHLITATGQRVTLRCSPRSGDLSVYWYQQSLDQGLQFLIQYYNGEERAKGNILERFSAQQFPDLHSELNLSSLELGDSALYFCASSVVAGGDEQYFGPGTRLTVT.

The J gene is TRBJ1-5, the V gene TRBV2; D uncertain. Trimming removed 4 bases at V and 1 base at J, with 11 bases between. There are 15 residues in the CDR3. The V gene's germline CDR1 is SNHLY and CDR2 FYNNEI. CDR3 in DNA: TGTGCCAGCAGTGTAACGCAGACAAGCAATCAGCCCCAGCATTTT. This translates into CASSVTQTSNQPQHF.

The chain is built from TRBV10-3 and TRBJ2-5, with D tentatively TRBD2 (5 bases). The V end lost 2 bases, the J end lost 2 bases, and 6 bases lay between the germline ends. The CDR3 contains 13 residues. Germline V gives CDR1 ENHRY, CDR2 SYGVKD. CDR3 sequence reads: CAISEGGQETQYF. In DNA, the CDR3 is TGTGCCATCAGTGAGGGAGGACAAGAGACCCAGTACTTC.

This clone was seen a single time. V is TRBV11-2 and J is TRBJ2-7; D not resolved. V was shortened by 1 base and J by 1 base, with 11 bases between the two germline ends. CDR3 size: 15 residues. Germline V CDR1 and CDR2: SGHAT, FQNNGV. The CDR3 nucleotides are TGTGCCAGCAGCTTAGCGGTTGAGGCTTCCTACGAGCAGTACTTC. This gives the protein CASSLAVEASYEQYF.

This chain uses TRBV7-2 with TRBJ2-7, with 8 bases lining up with TRBD1. V shed 1 base, J shed 2 bases, and the junction held 16 bases outside the gene matches. This CDR3 comprises 19 residues. The V gene's germline CDR1 is SGHTA and CDR2 FQGNSA. The CDR3 DNA sequence: TGTGCCAGCAGCTTAGGGGGTGATGGACAGGGATACCCGCCCTACGAGCAGTACTTC. It is translated as CASSLGGDGQGYPPYEQYF.

V and J are TRBV7-9 and TRBJ1-5, with 7 bases lining up with TRBD1. The CDR3 extends over 15 amino acids. V lost 5 bases to trimming and J lost 2 bases; unmatched junction nucleotides: 6. Germline V gene data show CDR1 as SEHNR and CDR2 as FQNEAQ (reference sequence). The CDR3 here is CASSQTTGGNQPQHF. Written as DNA, the CDR3 is TGTGCCAGCAGCCAAACCACAGGGGGCAATCAGCCCCAGCATTTT.

This chain joins TRBV10-3 and TRBJ1-6; unclear D gene. V dropped 2 bases and J dropped 0 bases, with 11 bases sitting between them. CDR1 is ENHRY and CDR2 is SYGVKD in the germline V gene. The CDR3 has 17 amino acids. The CDR3 sequence is CAISEHLGSSYNSPLHF. CDR3 sequence (DNA): TGTGCCATCAGTGAGCATCTGGGGAGCTCCTATAATTCACCCCTCCACTTT.

The rearrangement uses TRBV2 and TRBJ2-5, with 9 bases aligning to TRBD2. The germline V gene has CDR1 SNHLY and CDR2 FYNNEI. With V trimmed by 2 bases and J by 2 bases, 12 bases remained unmatched. The CDR3 has 18 residues. The CDR3: CASSERGGRAYYQETQYF. In nucleotides, the CDR3 is TGTGCCAGCAGTGAACGGGGCGGGAGGGCTTATTATCAAGAGACCCAGTACTTC.

DNA for the CDR3: TGCGCCAGCAGCTCGGGAGCGAGATACGAGCAGTACTTC. This codes for CASSSGARYEQYF. The chain combines TRBV5-1 with TRBJ2-7, with a tentative D call TRBD2 (6 bases). CDR3 length: 13 amino acids. Deletions cut 3 bases from V and 4 bases from J, with 11 bases between. Germline CDR1 is SGHRS and CDR2 is YFSETQ. The full variable domain, rest sourced from reference TRBV5-1 and TRBJ2-7, is KAGVTQTPRYLIKTRGQQVTLSCSPISGHRSVSWYQQTPGQGLQFLFEYFSETQRNKGNFPGRFSGRQFSNSRSEMNVSTLELGDSALYLCASSSGARYEQYFGPGTRLTVT.

The J gene is TRBJ2-7, the V gene TRBV27, with D unresolved. CDR1 and CDR2 from the germline V gene are MNHEY and SMNVEV (reference sequence). Deletions cut 6 bases from V and 0 bases from J, with 3 bases between. The CDR3 is 11 residues long. CDR3 nucleotides: TGTGCCAGCAGGAGCTCCTACGAGCAGTACTTC. The encoded protein is CASRSSYEQYF.

The chain recombines TRBV7-2 with TRBJ2-1, with 10 bases aligning to TRBD1. CDR3 length: 16 amino acids. Germline loops: CDR1 SGHTA, CDR2 FQGNSA. The junction had 6 bases not matched to a gene; V was cut back by 5 bases and J by 2 bases. CDR3 region: CASSVDGTGAYNEQFF. In DNA form, the CDR3 reads TGTGCCAGCAGCGTAGACGGGACAGGGGCCTACAATGAGCAGTTCTTC.

This rearrangement joins TRBV4-1 to TRBJ2-1; D uncertain. The CDR3 runs to 16 residues. The V end was cut by 6 bases, the J end by 3 bases, with 18 bases between. Germline loops: CDR1 MGHRA, CDR2 YSYEKL. Written as DNA, the CDR3 is TGCGCCAGCAGGCACGCCCCCGGGTCGAGCTACAATGAGCAGTTCTTC. It encodes CASRHAPGSSYNEQFF.

The chain's CDR3 is CASSPSIAYEQYF. In nucleotides, the CDR3 is TGTGCCAGCAGCCCCTCAATAGCGTACGAGCAGTACTTC. V gene TRBV27 combines with J gene TRBJ2-7; D possibly corresponds to TRBD2 (5 bases). The germline V gene has CDR1 MNHEY and CDR2 SMNVEV (reference sequence). CDR3 length equals 13 residues. The germline V and J ends were trimmed by 6 bases and 4 bases, with 13 bases remaining between them.

This chain uses TRBV11-3 with TRBJ2-1; a weak D match, TRBD1 (5 bases). V was clipped by 5 bases and J by 7 bases, with 21 bases between them. The CDR3 loop spans 16 amino acids. Germline V lookup: CDR1 SGHNT, CDR2 YENEEA. CDR3 bases: TGTGCCAGCAGCGCCAGGGCTTCTCCCTTCCCGAATGAGCAGTTCTTC. Its translation is CASSARASPFPNEQFF.

CDR3 bases: TGTGCCAGCACCCCAGACTTAGCGGGGACCGCCGAGCAGTACTTC. Translating it yields CASTPDLAGTAEQYF. The V and J genes are TRBV27 and TRBJ2-7, with 8 bases matching TRBD2. Unmatched junction bases numbered 14, after V lost 7 bases and J lost 6 bases. Looked up from germline, CDR1 is MNHEY and CDR2 is SMNVEV (reference sequence). The CDR3 is 15 residues long.

The chain couples TRBV10-3 to TRBJ2-3; TRBD1 agrees at 10 bases. Germline values: CDR1 ENHRY, CDR2 SYGVKD. The CDR3 contains 15 residues. The V and J ends lost 5 bases and 10 bases, in that order; junction bases with no gene match: 12. The CDR3 is CAISSGQGESGAQYF. Here the CDR3 DNA reads TGTGCCATCAGTAGCGGACAGGGGGAGAGTGGCGCGCAGTATTTT.

The CDR3 nucleotides are TGTGCCAGCAGCTTATGGGACAGGCAGAATGAGCAGTTCTTC. Translation gives CASSLWDRQNEQFF. This chain connects TRBV7-9 to TRBJ2-1; 8 bases are a match to TRBD1. The ends lost 2 bases at V and 7 bases at J; junction bases unmatched: 4. Germline V gives CDR1 SEHNR, CDR2 FQNEAQ (reference sequence). CDR3 size: 14 residues.

A remark on this clone: Mismatch with germline at one junction end may stem from a read error. The chain employs TRBV7-9 and TRBJ2-3, with 9 bases identical to TRBD2. The length of the CDR3 is 16 residues. Germline CDR1 SEHNR, CDR2 FQNEAQ (reference sequence). CDR3 region: CSSRPRLADSTDTQYF. DNA for the CDR3: TGTTCCAGCAGACCGCGACTAGCGGATAGCACAGATACGCAGTATTTT.

The chain uses TRBV10-2 and TRBJ2-1; 11 nucleotides line up with TRBD2. Germline-derived CDR1 and CDR2 are WSHSY and SAAADI. The length of the CDR3 is 16 residues. The V segment lost 4 bases and the J segment 7 bases; nucleotides outside the gene matches: 9. The CDR3 here is CASSGTTSGSSNEQFF. The CDR3 DNA reads as TGCGCCAGCAGTGGTACCACTAGCGGGAGTAGTAATGAGCAGTTCTTC.